These 8 T cell receptor beta chains were sequenced from one sample in a study of beta chain features in type 1 diabetes. Expressed TCRB transcripts were sequenced, since all the RNA that had been isolated was reverse transcribed. Data came from immunoSEQ multiplex PCR; TCRdb stores just in-frame clones and leaves some out. In the table there are over 120,000 clones, roughly 10% of which are singletons. Material for sequencing was naive CD4+ T cells from blood. These receptors all come from a young man in good health.

The chain combines TRBV6-1 with TRBJ1-1; weak D call: TRBD1 (5 bases). Germline V lookup: CDR1 MNHNS, CDR2 SASEGT. The CDR3 is 15 amino acids. Deletions cut 4 bases from V and 0 bases from J, with 12 bases between. The CDR3 DNA reads TGTGCCAGCAGTGGGGCGGGGGGGGTGAACACTGAAGCTTTCTTT. Protein: CASSGAGGVNTEAFF.

This clone was detected a few times. Other DNA variants within this sample encode the same CDR3. In nucleotides, the CDR3 is TGTGCCAGCAGCGTAGCTGGGCAGACCTACGAGCAGTACTTC. Translated, it gives CASSVAGQTYEQYF. V is TRBV9 and J is TRBJ2-7, with D unclear. CDR1 is SGDLS, CDR2 YYNGEE, per germline. V gave up 0 bases and J gave up 2 bases, with 9 bases separating them. CDR3 length: 14 amino acids.

The chain links TRBV30 to TRBJ1-1; TRBD1 is a possible D gene (5 bases). Trimming cost V 5 bases and J 4 bases, with 17 bases left between them. The CDR3 consists of 14 residues. Germline-derived CDR1 and CDR2 are GTSNPN and SVGIG (reference sequence). As DNA, the CDR3 is TGTGCCTGGGCAGACGAACAAAGGGGCACTGAAGCTTTCTTT. Translating it yields CAWADEQRGTEAFF.

This clone was picked up a small number of times. CDR3 nucleotide sequence: TGTGCCAGCAGTGGCTCCTCAGGGGTAGGGACAGATACGCAGTATTTT. It translates to CASSGSSGVGTDTQYF. The chain employs TRBV6-1 and TRBJ2-3, with TRBD1 as a possible D gene (6 bases). The CDR3 length is 16 residues. Germline CDR1 is MNHNS and CDR2 is SASEGT. V gave up 4 bases and J gave up 3 bases, with 17 bases separating them.

The J gene is TRBJ2-4, the V gene TRBV11-2; D is possibly TRBD2 (7 bases). CDR3 size: 15 residues. CDR1 SGHAT and CDR2 FQNNGV come from the germline V gene. Between the trimmed V and J ends, which lost 4 bases and 3 bases, there was a span of 13 bases. The CDR3 nucleotides read TGTGCCAGCAGCTCTGCGGGGGCTGGCAAAAACATTCAGTACTTC. Protein: CASSSAGAGKNIQYF.

This clone occurred a few times. The chain joins TRBV5-1 to TRBJ2-1, with 11 bases that match TRBD2. Germline V gene data show CDR1 as SGHRS and CDR2 as YFSETQ. The J segment lost 8 bases and the V segment lost 1 base, leaving 14 bases of the junction unmatched. The CDR3 loop spans 18 amino acids. For the CDR3, the DNA is TGCGCCAGCAGCTTGACCGGGACTAGCGGTACCGCTACTGATGAGCAGTTCTTC. Protein: CASSLTGTSGTATDEQFF.

This clone was detected only a few times. The J gene is TRBJ2-2, the V gene TRBV9; D remains ambiguous. Trimming cost V 3 bases and J 3 bases, with 6 bases left between them. Germline CDR1 SGDLS, CDR2 YYNGEE. The length of the CDR3 is 13 residues. CDR3: CASSAQHTGELFF. CDR3 DNA sequence: TGTGCCAGCAGCGCACAGCACACCGGGGAGCTGTTTTTT.

The rearrangement joins TRBV2 to TRBJ2-7; tentative D call: TRBD1 (6 bases). With 6 bases removed from V and 2 bases from J, the gap between germline ends came to 14 bases. This CDR3 contains 14 residues. Germline assignment: CDR1 SNHLY and CDR2 FYNNEI. The CDR3 sequence is CASRGAQYTYEQYF. The DNA of the CDR3 is TGTGCCAGCAGGGGGGCACAGTACACCTACGAGCAGTACTTC.